This record looks at one T cell receptor beta chain sequence and its context. What it recognizes is unknown. This entry comes from a study of shared clonotypes between healthy human individuals. The V gene lost 6 bases and the J gene lost 7 bases, with 18 bases spanning the gap. Germline lookup yields CDR1 SQVTM and CDR2 ANQGSEA. CDR3 length: 13 amino acids. Authors' processing steps: In the immunoSEQ data, sequences were junction-only and lacked quality scores, so filtering differed. Libraries were prepared by immunoSEQ multiplex PCR; TCRdb keeps only in-frame clonotypes and omits some of them. V, J and clone size were drawn from that table, and D and trimming were deduced from the DNA. Among around 2.3 million clones listed, approximately 95% were seen once. Study outcomes and limitations: It was the few donors that limited the genetic and exposure-history diversity represented.

Specimen: naive CD4+ T cells sorted from blood. Subset in this sample: CD45RA+ positively selected. This chain joins TRBV29-1 and TRBJ1-2, with D possibly being TRBD1 (6 bases). The TCR originated in a young man in good health. DNA for the CDR3: TGCAGCGTCGACAAACAGGGAGGGGGTGGCTACACCTTC. Residues: CSVDKQGGGGYTF. Based on the CDR3 plus reference TRBV29-1 and TRBJ1-2, the full variable domain is SAVISQKPSRDICQRGTSLTIQCQVDSQVTMMFWYRQQPGQSLTLIATANQGSEATYESGFVIDKFPISRPNLTFSTLTVSNMSPEDSSIYLCSVDKQGGGGYTFGSGTRLTVV.